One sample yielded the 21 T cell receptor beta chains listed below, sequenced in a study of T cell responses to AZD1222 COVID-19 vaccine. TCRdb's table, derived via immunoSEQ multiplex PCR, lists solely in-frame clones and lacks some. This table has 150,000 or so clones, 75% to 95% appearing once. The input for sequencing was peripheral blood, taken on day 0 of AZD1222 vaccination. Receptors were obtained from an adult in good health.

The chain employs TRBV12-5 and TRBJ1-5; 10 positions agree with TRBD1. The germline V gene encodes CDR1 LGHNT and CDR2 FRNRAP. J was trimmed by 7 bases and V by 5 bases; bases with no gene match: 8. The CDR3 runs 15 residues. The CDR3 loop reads CASGQRQGAEQPQHF. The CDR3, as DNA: TGTGCTAGTGGTCAGAGACAGGGGGCAGAACAGCCCCAGCATTTT.

The CDR3 coding sequence is TGCGCCAGCAGCCAACGGTGGGGGGGGAACACTGAAGCTTTCTTT. This codes for CASSQRWGGNTEAFF. The V call is TRBV4-3, the J call TRBJ1-1; D is perhaps TRBD1 (5 bases). The CDR3 is 15 residues long. Germline V gene data show CDR1 as LGHNA and CDR2 as YSLEER. Trimming removed 2 bases at V and 1 base at J, with 11 bases between.

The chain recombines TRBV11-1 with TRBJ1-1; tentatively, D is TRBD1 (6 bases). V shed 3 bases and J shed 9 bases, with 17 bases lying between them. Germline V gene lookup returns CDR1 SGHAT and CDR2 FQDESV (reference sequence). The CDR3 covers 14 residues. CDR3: CASSFSTGFNQAFF. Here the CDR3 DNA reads TGTGCCAGCAGCTTTAGTACAGGGTTTAACCAAGCTTTCTTT.

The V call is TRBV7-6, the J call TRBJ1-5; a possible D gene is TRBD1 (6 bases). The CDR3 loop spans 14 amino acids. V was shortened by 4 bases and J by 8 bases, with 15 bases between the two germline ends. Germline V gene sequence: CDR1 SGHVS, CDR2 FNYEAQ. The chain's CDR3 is CASSSGHVGEPQHF. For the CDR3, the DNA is TGTGCCAGCAGCTCGGGACACGTAGGGGAGCCCCAGCATTTT.

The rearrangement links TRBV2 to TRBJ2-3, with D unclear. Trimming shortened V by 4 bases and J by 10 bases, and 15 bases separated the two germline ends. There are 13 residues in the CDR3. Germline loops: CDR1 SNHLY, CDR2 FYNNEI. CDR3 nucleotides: TGTGCCAGCAGTGCCGGGCAGGCCGGGCCGCAGTATTTT. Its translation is CASSAGQAGPQYF. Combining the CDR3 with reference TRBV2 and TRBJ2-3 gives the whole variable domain EPEVTQTPSHQVTQMGQEVILRCVPISNHLYFYWYRQILGQKVEFLVSFYNNEISEKSEIFDDQFSVERPDGSNFTLKIRSTKLEDSAMYFCASSAGQAGPQYFGPGTRLTVL.

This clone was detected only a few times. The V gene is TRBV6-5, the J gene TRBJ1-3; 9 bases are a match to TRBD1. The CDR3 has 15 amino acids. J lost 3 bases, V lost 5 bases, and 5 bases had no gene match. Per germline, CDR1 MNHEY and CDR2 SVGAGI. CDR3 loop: CASSLDRGNGNTIYF. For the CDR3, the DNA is TGTGCCAGCAGTCTTGACAGGGGGAATGGAAACACCATATATTTT.

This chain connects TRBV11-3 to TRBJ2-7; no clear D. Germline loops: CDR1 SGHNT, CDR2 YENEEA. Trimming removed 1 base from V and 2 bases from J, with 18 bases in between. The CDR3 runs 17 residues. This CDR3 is CASSLAPGLGGPYEQYF. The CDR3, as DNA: TGTGCCAGCAGCTTAGCCCCGGGCCTAGGTGGACCCTACGAGCAGTACTTC.

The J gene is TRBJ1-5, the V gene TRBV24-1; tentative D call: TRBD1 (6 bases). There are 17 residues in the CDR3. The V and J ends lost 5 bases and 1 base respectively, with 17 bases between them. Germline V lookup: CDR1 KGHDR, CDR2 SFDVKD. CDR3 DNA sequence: TGTGCCACCAGTGGGAAGGGGGGGAGTATGAGCAATCAGCCCCAGCATTTT. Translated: CATSGKGGSMSNQPQHF.

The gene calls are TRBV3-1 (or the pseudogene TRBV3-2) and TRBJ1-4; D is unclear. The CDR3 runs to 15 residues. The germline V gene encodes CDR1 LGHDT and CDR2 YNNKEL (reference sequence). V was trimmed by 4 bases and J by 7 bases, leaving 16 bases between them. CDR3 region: CASSPSSREGEKLFF. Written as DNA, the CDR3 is TGTGCCAGCAGCCCCTCATCAAGGGAGGGTGAAAAACTGTTTTTT.

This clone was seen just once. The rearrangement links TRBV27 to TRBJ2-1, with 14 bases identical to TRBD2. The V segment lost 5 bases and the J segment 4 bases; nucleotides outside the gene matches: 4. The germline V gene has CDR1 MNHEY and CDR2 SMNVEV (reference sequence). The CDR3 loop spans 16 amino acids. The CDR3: CASSPGTSGGYNEQFF. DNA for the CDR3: TGTGCCAGCAGTCCCGGGACTAGCGGGGGTTACAATGAGCAGTTCTTC.

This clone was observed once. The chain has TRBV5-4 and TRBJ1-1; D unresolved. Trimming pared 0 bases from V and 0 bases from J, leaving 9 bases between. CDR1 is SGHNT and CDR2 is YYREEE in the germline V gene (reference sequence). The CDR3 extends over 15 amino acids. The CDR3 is CASSLAGRMNTEAFF. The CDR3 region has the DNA TGTGCCAGCAGCTTGGCCGGCAGAATGAACACTGAAGCTTTCTTT. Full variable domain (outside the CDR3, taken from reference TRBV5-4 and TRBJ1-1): ETGVTQSPTHLIKTRGQQVTLRCSSQSGHNTVSWYQQALGQGPQFIFQYYREEENGRGNFPPRFSGLQFPNYSSELNVNALELDDSALYLCASSLAGRMNTEAFFGQGTRLTVV.

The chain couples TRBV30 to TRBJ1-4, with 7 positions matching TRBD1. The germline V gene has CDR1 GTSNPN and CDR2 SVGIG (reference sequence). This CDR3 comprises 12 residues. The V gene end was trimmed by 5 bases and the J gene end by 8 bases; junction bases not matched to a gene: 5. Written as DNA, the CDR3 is TGTGCCTGGGACAGGGAAGGGGAAAAACTGTTTTTT. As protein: CAWDREGEKLFF.

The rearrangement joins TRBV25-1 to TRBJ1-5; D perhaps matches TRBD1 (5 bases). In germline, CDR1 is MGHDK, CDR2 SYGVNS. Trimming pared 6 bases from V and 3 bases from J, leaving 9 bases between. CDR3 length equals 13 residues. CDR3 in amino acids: CASRDRDNQPQHF. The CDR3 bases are TGTGCCAGCAGAGACAGAGACAATCAGCCCCAGCATTTT.

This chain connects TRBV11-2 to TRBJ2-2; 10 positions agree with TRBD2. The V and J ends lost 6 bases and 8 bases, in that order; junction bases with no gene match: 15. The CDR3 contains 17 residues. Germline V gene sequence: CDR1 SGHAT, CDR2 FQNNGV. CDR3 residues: CASRGGSSSGSSGELFF. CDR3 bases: TGTGCCAGCAGAGGAGGGTCTTCTAGCGGGAGTTCTGGGGAGCTGTTTTTT.

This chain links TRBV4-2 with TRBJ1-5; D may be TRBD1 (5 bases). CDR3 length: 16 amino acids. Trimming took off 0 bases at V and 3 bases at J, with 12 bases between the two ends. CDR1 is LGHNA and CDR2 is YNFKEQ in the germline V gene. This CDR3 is CASSQEKGQVNQPQHF. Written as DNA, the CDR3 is TGTGCCAGCAGCCAAGAAAAAGGACAAGTCAATCAGCCCCAGCATTTT.

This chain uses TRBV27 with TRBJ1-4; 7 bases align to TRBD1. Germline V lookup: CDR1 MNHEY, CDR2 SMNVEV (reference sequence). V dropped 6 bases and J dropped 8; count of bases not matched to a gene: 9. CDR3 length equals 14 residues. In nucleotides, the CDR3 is TGTGCCAGCAGAGGGGGCCGGACGAGGGAAAAACTGTTTTTT. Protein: CASRGGRTREKLFF.

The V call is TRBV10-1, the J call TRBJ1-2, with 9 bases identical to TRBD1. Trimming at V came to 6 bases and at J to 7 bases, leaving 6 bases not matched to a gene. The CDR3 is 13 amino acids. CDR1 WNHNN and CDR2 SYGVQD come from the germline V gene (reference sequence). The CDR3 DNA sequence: TGCGCCAGCAGCCGGGACAGGGTATTTGGCTACACCTTC. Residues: CASSRDRVFGYTF.

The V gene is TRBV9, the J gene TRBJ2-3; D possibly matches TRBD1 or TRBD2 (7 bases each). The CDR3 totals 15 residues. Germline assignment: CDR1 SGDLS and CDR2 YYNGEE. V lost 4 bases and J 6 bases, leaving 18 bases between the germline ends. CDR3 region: CASSPSRGGGDTQYF. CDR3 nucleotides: TGTGCCAGCAGCCCCAGCAGGGGGGGAGGCGATACGCAGTATTTT.

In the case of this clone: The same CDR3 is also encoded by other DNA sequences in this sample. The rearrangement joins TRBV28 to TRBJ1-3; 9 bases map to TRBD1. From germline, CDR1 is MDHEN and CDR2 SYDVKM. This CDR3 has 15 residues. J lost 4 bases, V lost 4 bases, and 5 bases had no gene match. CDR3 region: CASSSQGALGNTIYF. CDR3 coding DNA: TGTGCCAGCAGTTCACAGGGGGCTTTAGGAAACACCATATATTTT. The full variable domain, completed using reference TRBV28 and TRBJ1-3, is DVKVTQSSRYLVKRTGEKVFLECVQDMDHENMFWYRQDPGLGLRLIYFSYDVKMKEKGDIPEGYSVSREKKERFSLILESASTNQTSMYLCASSSQGALGNTIYFGEGSWLTVV.

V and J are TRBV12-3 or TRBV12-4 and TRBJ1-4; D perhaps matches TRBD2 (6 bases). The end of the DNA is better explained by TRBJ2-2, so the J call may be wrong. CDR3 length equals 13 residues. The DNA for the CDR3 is TGTGCCAGCAGCCCCCCGGGGGTACCGGAGCTGTTTTTT. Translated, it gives CASSPPGVPELFF.

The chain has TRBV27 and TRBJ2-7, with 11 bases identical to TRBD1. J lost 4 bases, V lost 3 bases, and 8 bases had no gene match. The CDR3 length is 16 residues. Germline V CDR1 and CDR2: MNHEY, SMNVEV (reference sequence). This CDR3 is CASSLRGGQGGYEQYF. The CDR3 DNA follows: TGTGCCAGCAGTTTGAGAGGGGGACAGGGGGGATACGAGCAGTACTTC.